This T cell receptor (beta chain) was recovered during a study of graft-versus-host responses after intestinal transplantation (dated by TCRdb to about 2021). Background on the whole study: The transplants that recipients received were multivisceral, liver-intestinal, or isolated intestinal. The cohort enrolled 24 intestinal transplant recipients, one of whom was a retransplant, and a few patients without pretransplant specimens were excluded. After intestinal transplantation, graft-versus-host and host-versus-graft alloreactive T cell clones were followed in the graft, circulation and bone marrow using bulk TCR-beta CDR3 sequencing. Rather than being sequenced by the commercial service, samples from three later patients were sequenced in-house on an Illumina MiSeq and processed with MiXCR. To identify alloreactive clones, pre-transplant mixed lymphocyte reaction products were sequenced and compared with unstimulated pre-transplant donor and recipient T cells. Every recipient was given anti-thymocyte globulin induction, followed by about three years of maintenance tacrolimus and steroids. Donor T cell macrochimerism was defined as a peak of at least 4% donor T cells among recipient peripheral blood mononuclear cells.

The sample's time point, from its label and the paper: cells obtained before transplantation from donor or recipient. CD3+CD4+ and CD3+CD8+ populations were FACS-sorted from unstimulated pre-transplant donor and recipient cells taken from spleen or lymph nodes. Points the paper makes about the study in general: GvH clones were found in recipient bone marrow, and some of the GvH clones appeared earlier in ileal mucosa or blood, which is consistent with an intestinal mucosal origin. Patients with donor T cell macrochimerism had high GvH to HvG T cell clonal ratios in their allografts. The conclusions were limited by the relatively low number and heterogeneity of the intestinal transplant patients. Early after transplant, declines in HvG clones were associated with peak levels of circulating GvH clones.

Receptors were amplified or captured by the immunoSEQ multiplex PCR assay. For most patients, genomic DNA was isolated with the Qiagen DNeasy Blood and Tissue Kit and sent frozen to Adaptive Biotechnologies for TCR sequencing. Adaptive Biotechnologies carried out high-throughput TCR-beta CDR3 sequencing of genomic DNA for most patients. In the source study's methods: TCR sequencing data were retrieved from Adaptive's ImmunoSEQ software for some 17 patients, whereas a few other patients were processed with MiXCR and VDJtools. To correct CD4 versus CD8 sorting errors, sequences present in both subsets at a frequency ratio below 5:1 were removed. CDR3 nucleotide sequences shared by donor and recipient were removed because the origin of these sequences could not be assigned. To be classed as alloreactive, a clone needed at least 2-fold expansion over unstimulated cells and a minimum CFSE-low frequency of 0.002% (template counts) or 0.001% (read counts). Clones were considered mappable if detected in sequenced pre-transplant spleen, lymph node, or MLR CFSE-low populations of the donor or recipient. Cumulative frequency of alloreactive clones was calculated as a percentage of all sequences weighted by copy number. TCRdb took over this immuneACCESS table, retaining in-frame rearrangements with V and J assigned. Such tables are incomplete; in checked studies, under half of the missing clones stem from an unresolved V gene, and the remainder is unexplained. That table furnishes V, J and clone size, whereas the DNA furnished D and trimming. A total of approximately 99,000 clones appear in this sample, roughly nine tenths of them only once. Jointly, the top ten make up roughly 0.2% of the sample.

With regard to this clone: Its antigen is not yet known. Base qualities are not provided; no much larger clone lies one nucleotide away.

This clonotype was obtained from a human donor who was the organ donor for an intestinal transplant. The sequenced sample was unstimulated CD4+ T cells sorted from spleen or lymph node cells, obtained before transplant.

The CDR3: CASREYNDLYGYTF. The sequence in DNA is TGTGCCAGCAGGGAGTATAACGATCTCTATGGCTACACCTTC. Recombination connected TRBV27 to TRBJ1-2, with the D gene call left open. Sequences MNHEY (CDR1) and SMNVEV (CDR2) are obtained from the germline V gene (reference sequence). The CDR3 runs 14 amino acids, cysteine and phenylalanine included. Here the CDR3 DNA is all that survives: 42 bases in frame from base 1. The V and J ends are trimmed by 6 bases and 4 bases, leaving 15 bases between them.